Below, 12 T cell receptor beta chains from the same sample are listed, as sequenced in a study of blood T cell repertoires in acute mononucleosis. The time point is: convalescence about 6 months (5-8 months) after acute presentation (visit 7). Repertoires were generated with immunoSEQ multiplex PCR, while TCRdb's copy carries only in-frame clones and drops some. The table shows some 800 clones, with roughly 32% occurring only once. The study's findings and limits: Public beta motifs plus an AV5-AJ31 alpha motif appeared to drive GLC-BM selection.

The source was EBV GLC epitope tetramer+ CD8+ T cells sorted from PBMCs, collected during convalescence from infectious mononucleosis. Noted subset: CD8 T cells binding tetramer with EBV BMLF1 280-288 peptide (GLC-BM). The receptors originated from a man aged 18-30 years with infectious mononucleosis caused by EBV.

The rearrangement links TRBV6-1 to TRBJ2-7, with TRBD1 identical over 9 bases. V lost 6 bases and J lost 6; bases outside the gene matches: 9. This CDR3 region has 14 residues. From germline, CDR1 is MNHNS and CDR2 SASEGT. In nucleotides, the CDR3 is TGTGCCAGCAGCGGAACAGGGGGCGCTGGCGAGCAGTACTTC. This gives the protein CASSGTGGAGEQYF.

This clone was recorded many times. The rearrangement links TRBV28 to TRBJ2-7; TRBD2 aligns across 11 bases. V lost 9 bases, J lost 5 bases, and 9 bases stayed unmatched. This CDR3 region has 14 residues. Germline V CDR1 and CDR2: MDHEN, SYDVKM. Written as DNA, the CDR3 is TGTGCCAGTAGATACGGGACTAGCGGCCACGAGCAGTACTTC. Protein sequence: CASRYGTSGHEQYF.

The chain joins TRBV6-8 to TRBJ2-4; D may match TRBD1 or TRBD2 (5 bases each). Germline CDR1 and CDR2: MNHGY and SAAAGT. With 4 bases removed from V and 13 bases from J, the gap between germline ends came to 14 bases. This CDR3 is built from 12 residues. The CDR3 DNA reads TGTGCCAGCAGTTTCGGGACGGGCCACCAGTACTTC. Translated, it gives CASSFGTGHQYF.

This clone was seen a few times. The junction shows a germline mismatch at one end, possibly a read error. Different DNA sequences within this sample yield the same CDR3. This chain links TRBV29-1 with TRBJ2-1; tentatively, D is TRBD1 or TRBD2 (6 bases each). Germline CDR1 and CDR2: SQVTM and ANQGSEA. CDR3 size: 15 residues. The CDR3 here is CIVRGPPGLSNEQFF. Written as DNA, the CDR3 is TGCATCGTTCGGGGGCCCCCGGGCCTATCCAATGAGCAGTTCTTC.

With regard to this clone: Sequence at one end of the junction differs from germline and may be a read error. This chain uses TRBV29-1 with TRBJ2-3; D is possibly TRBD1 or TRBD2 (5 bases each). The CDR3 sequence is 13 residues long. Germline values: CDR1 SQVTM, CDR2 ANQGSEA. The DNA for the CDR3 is TGCAGCTTTTCCGGGACCCGCACATATACGCAGTATTTT. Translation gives CSFSGTRTYTQYF.

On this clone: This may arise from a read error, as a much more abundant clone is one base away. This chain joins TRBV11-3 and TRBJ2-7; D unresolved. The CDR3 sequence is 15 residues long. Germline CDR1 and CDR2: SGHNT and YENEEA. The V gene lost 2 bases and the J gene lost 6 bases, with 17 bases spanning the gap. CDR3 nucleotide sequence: TGTGCCAGCAGCTTAAGTTCTGTGGGTAGACTCGAGCAGTACTTC. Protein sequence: CASSLSSVGRLEQYF.

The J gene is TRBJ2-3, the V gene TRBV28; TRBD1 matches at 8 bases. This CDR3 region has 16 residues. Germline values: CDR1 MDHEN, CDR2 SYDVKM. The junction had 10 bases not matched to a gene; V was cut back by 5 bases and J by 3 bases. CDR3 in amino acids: CASSLQPTGATDTQYF. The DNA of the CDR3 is TGTGCCAGCAGTCTCCAACCGACAGGGGCTACAGATACGCAGTATTTT.

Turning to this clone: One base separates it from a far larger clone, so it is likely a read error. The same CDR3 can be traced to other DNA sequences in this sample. The CDR3 here is CASSSLGANYGYTF. The CDR3 nucleotides are TGTGCCAGCAGCTCCCTGGGGGCTAACTATGGCTACACCTTC. The chain carries TRBV11-2 and TRBJ1-2; D is possibly TRBD1 (5 bases). This CDR3 is built from 14 residues. V lost 4 bases to trimming and J lost 0 bases, with 9 bases between them. Germline CDR1 reads SGHAT; CDR2 reads FQNNGV.

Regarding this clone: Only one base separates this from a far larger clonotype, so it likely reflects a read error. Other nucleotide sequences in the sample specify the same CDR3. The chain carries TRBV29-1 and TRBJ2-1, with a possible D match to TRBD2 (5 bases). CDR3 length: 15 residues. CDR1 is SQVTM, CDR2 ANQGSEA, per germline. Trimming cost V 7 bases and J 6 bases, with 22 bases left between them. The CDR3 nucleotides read TGCAGCGGTCGGGGTCCCCCGGGCCTATCCAATGAGCAGTTCTTC. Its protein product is CSGRGPPGLSNEQFF.

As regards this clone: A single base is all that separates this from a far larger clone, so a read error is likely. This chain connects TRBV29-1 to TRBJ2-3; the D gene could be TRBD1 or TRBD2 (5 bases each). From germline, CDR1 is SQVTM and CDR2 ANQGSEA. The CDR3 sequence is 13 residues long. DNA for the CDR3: TGCATCGTTGCCGGGACCCGCACAGATACGCAGTATTTT. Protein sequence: CIVAGTRTDTQYF.

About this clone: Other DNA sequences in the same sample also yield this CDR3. CDR3 region: CARWSGGAGGPNYGYTF. The DNA for the CDR3 is TGTGCCCGCTGGTCCGGGGGCGCGGGGGGACCTAACTATGGCTACACCTTC. The chain joins TRBV28 to TRBJ1-2; a possible D gene is TRBD1 (6 bases). Looked up from germline, CDR1 is MDHEN and CDR2 is SYDVKM. The CDR3 sequence is 17 residues long. The V end was cut by 11 bases, the J end by 0 bases, with 25 bases between.

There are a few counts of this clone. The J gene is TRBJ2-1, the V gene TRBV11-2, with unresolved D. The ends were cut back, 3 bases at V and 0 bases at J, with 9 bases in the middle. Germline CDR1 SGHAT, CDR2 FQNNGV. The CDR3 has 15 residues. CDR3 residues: CASSFSSSSYNEQFF. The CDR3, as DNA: TGTGCCAGCAGCTTTAGTTCTAGCTCCTACAATGAGCAGTTCTTC.